This entry features one T cell receptor (beta chain) sequence. Its antigen has not been determined. The sample holds no much larger clone one base away, and base qualities are not on file. These data originate in a study of blood T cell repertoires in COVID-19 (dated by TCRdb to between 2020 and 2021). Context from the whole study: Samples from collaborators originated in the United States, Italy and Spain and spanned both the acute and convalescent phases of COVID-19. Samples were obtained from the ongoing ImmuneRACE study (first 160 participants) and from over 1,000 subjects provided by 6 global collaborators. The material from the prospective study consisted of cDNA or gDNA derived from T cells, B-cell-depleted T cells, or PBMCs. The sample metadata nearly always contained a de-identified subject ID, COVID-19 status, age in years and sex. HLA class I and class II types, where available, came from metadata supplied by the sample provider rather than from assay-based typing. Deeply sampled blood TCRbeta repertoires from subjects exposed to, actively infected with, or recovered from COVID-19 were included in the dataset. The repertoires were released in a freely available public database intended as a resource for research on the immune response to SARS-CoV-2. The full study reports these points: Clinical and demographic metadata were provided uncurated, with the amount varying by source and participant.

The collaborating institutions used their own protocols to collect whole blood in K2EDTA tubes. For TCRbeta analysis, collaborators shipped samples in one of three forms: frozen whole blood, isolated PBMCs, or DNA extracted from either of those sample types. After removal of 7 bases from V and 2 bases from J, the junction retains 4 bases not matched to a gene. The CDR3 runs 13 residues from the cysteine to the phenylalanine. Only the CDR3 region is kept as DNA, spanning 39 bases read in frame from base 1. The germline V gene sets CDR1 to SNHLY and CDR2 to FYNNEI. TCRbeta CDR3 regions were amplified from genomic DNA by means of the immunoSEQ Assay, a bias-controlled multiplex PCR. Per the authors' processing: Nucleated cell counts per sample were estimated from amplification of reference gene primers within the assay. Sequence reads were collapsed and filtered to measure the absolute abundance of every unique TCRbeta CDR3 rearrangement. Productive Simpson clonality was computed per sample as the square root of Simpson's diversity index over productive rearrangements. Held by TCRdb, this immuneACCESS table contains in-frame sequences only and omits some clones. Under half of the omission traces to an unresolved V gene where checked; the cause of the rest is unknown. That table furnishes V, J and clone size, whereas the DNA furnished D and trimming. This sample holds around 100,000 clones; 86% were observed only once. Together, the top ten hold around 4.5% of the sample.

The chain is assembled from TRBV2 and TRBJ1-2; TRBD1 fits 7 bases in the junction. The receptor's source is a man between 40 and 49 years old with acute or convalescent COVID-19. Sequenced material: peripheral blood. The CDR3 is CASTGGDNYGYTF. The nucleotides are TGTGCCAGCACAGGGGGTGACAACTATGGCTACACCTTC. The entire variable domain, with the stretches around the CDR3 drawn from the reference TRBV2 and TRBJ1-2 proteins, is EPEVTQTPSHQVTQMGQEVILRCVPISNHLYFYWYRQILGQKVEFLVSFYNNEISEKSEIFDDQFSVERPDGSNFTLKIRSTKLEDSAMYFCASTGGDNYGYTFGSGTRLTVV.